This T cell receptor (beta chain) was identified during a study of blood T cell repertoires in COVID-19. Seattle patients were enrolled during active infection and followed longitudinally. The trim removed 3 bases at V and 5 bases at J, leaving 2 bases unmatched. This CDR3 comprises 14 residues. Germline lookup yields CDR1 SGHTA and CDR2 FQGNSA. Authors' analysis steps: Amplification from reference gene primers served as the basis for estimated nucleated cell counts. The assay was immunoSEQ multiplex PCR, and TCRdb's table has in-frame clones only and misses some. The DNA was the basis for D and trimming; V, J and clone size are from that table. The sample includes 68,000 or so clones, 70% to 90% seen only once; the top ten take around 3.6%.

Input material: peripheral blood. The rearrangement uses TRBV7-2 and TRBJ2-2, with 8 positions matching TRBD1. This receptor was taken from a woman in her 50s with COVID-19, enrolled during active disease. CDR3 sequence reads: CASSFRTGTGELFF. In nucleotides, the CDR3 is TGTGCCAGCAGCTTCCGGACAGGGACCGGGGAGCTGTTTTTT.